Below are 25 T cell receptor beta chains sequenced from a single sample in a study of T-cell reconstitution after alpha-beta-depleted transplantation in children. The TCRbeta library was prepared with unique molecular identifiers. TCRdb ran MiXCR on the PCR reads and lists one entry per CDR3 protein. The table records about 610,000 distinct CDR3 sequences, 8% to 11% of them present only once. The material sequenced was PBMCs from the stem cell graft donor, taken from the stem cell graft. These TCRs come from a human donor who donated a stem cell graft to a child with acute myeloid leukemia.

The rearrangement links TRBV29-1 to TRBJ1-1; TRBD1 is a possible D gene (6 bases). The germline CDR1 and CDR2 sequences are SQVTM and ANQGSEA. There are 14 residues in the CDR3. Trimming removed 7 bases from V and 1 base from J, with 16 bases in between. The CDR3 sequence: CSALGRTANTEAFF. Written as DNA, the CDR3 is TGCAGCGCCCTAGGTAGGACAGCGAACACTGAAGCTTTCTTT.

This clonotype appeared many times. This chain connects TRBV12-3 or TRBV12-4 to TRBJ1-2, with no clear D. Trimming removed 2 bases at V and 7 bases at J, with 11 bases between. CDR3 length: 13 residues. CDR3 nucleotide sequence: TGTGCCAGCAGTTTAAGAGGGTTCGGTGGCTACACCTTC. The encoded protein is CASSLRGFGGYTF.

The sample holds many counts of this clonotype. The J gene is TRBJ2-7, the V gene TRBV29-1; 10 bases are shared with TRBD2. CDR1 and CDR2 from the germline V gene are SQVTM and ANQGSEA. After removal of 5 bases from V and 0 bases from J, the junction contained 7 bases not matched to a gene. The CDR3 totals 15 residues. The chain's CDR3 is CSVSYSGRSSYEQYF. The CDR3 DNA reads TGCAGCGTTTCCTATAGCGGGAGGAGCTCCTACGAGCAGTACTTC.

At least ten counts were recorded for this clonotype. The V gene is TRBV4-2, the J gene TRBJ2-7; TRBD2 matches at 9 bases. With V trimmed by 0 bases and J by 12 bases, 6 bases remained unmatched. Germline V gives CDR1 LGHNA, CDR2 YNFKEQ. The length of the CDR3 is 13 residues. The CDR3 spells CASSQEGTSKVYF. The DNA for the CDR3 is TGTGCCAGCAGCCAAGAAGGGACTAGCAAGGTGTACTTC.

The sample holds many counts of this clonotype. The chain carries TRBV29-1 and TRBJ2-3; D is unclear. The CDR3 runs 13 residues. Trimming took off 6 bases at V and 3 bases at J, with 13 bases between the two ends. The germline gives CDR1 SQVTM, CDR2 ANQGSEA. This CDR3 is CSVRFSPTDTQYF. As DNA, the CDR3 is TGCAGCGTAAGATTTAGCCCTACAGATACGCAGTATTTT.

This clonotype was observed a few times. The V and J genes are TRBV4-3 and TRBJ2-5; D unresolved. Germline assignment: CDR1 LGHNA and CDR2 YSLEER. The CDR3 totals 13 residues. V lost 4 bases and J lost 9, with 15 bases in between. Here the CDR3 reads CASSRRGDSSQYF. DNA for the CDR3: TGCGCCAGCAGCCGACGCGGTGACTCTTCCCAGTACTTC.

The rearrangement joins TRBV6-2 or TRBV6-3 to TRBJ2-7, with 11 bases lining up with TRBD2. The CDR3 is 17 amino acids. V lost 2 bases and J lost 3; bases outside the gene matches: 9. Germline-derived CDR1 and CDR2 are MNHEY and SVGEGT. CDR3 sequence: CASSYDTASGRLYEQYF. CDR3 nucleotide sequence: TGTGCCAGCAGTTACGACACGGCTAGCGGGAGGCTCTACGAGCAGTACTTC.

This clonotype was seen more than once but under ten times. This chain links TRBV29-1 with TRBJ2-7; maybe TRBD2 (5 bases). This CDR3 spans 11 amino acids. Germline lookup yields CDR1 SQVTM and CDR2 ANQGSEA. Trimming cost V 6 bases and J 5 bases, with 11 bases left between them. Here the CDR3 DNA reads TGCAGCGTCAGGAGAGGGCACGAGCAGTACTTC. Protein sequence: CSVRRGHEQYF.

This clonotype occurred a few times. The chain links TRBV4-2 to TRBJ2-3; the D is unclear. Germline assignment: CDR1 LGHNA and CDR2 YNFKEQ. Trimming removed 1 base at V and 0 bases at J, with 8 bases between. The CDR3 runs 15 residues. The CDR3 DNA reads TGTGCCAGCAGCCAAGCAATGCCTAGCACAGATACGCAGTATTTT. Protein: CASSQAMPSTDTQYF.

This clonotype was detected a few times. DNA of the CDR3: TGCAGTGCTAGAGAGGGGGACAGGATCGCTGGAAACACCATATATTTT. Translated, it gives CSAREGDRIAGNTIYF. The chain employs TRBV20-1 and TRBJ1-3; 8 nucleotides line up with TRBD1. In germline, CDR1 is DFQATT, CDR2 SNEGSKA (reference sequence). CDR3 length: 16 residues. V dropped 0 bases and J dropped 2; count of bases not matched to a gene: 6.

This clonotype has a count of ten or more. The chain has TRBV11-2 and TRBJ1-6; D is unclear. The CDR3 totals 16 residues. The germline V gene has CDR1 SGHAT and CDR2 FQNNGV. The ends were cut back, 5 bases at V and 7 bases at J, with 18 bases in the middle. Here the CDR3 DNA reads TGTGCCAGCAGCCCCCGGGTAGGGCCGAGAAATTCACCCCTCCACTTT. Its protein product is CASSPRVGPRNSPLHF.

This clonotype occurred a few times. V usage is TRBV7-2 and J usage is TRBJ2-3; 12 positions agree with TRBD2. In germline, CDR1 is SGHTA, CDR2 FQGNSA. The ends lost 5 bases at V and 2 bases at J; junction bases unmatched: 5. This CDR3 is 16 amino acids long. This CDR3 reads CASSPTSGRYTDTQYF. The CDR3 region has the DNA TGTGCCAGCAGCCCCACTAGCGGGAGGTACACAGATACGCAGTATTTT.

This clonotype has only a few counts. The chain combines TRBV5-1 with TRBJ2-1, with D perhaps matching TRBD2 (7 bases). Germline-derived CDR1 and CDR2 are SGHRS and YFSETQ. This CDR3 contains 15 residues. The germline V and J ends were trimmed by 0 bases and 8 bases, with 15 bases remaining between them. The CDR3 coding sequence is TGCGCCAGCAGCTTGGGGCAGGGGAGGGTGGATGAGCAGTTCTTC. Protein sequence: CASSLGQGRVDEQFF.

This clonotype was seen a few times. This chain uses TRBV6-5 with TRBJ2-1; 9 nucleotides align to TRBD2. CDR1 is MNHEY and CDR2 is SVGAGI in the germline V gene. The ends lost 3 bases at V and 4 bases at J; junction bases unmatched: 4. The CDR3 is 15 residues long. The CDR3 loop reads CASSYSGRDYNEQFF. The CDR3 DNA follows: TGTGCCAGCAGTTATAGCGGGAGAGATTACAATGAGCAGTTCTTC.

This clonotype was detected ten times or more. The V and J genes are TRBV29-1 and TRBJ1-1; TRBD1 aligns across 7 bases. The CDR3 is 12 residues long. CDR1 and CDR2 from the germline V gene are SQVTM and ANQGSEA. V was clipped by 7 bases and J by 5 bases; unmatched bases: 7. The CDR3 nucleotides are TGCAGCGCCACAGGGGTGGGAACTGAAGCTTTCTTT. It is translated as CSATGVGTEAFF.

The V gene is TRBV27, the J gene TRBJ2-5, with TRBD2 matching 9 bases. This CDR3 has 16 amino acids. V lost 5 bases to trimming and J lost 5 bases; unmatched junction nucleotides: 12. Germline CDR1 reads MNHEY; CDR2 reads SMNVEV (reference sequence). CDR3 DNA: TGTGCCAGCAGTCCCAACAGCGGGAGGATACGGGAGACCCAGTACTTC. Residues: CASSPNSGRIRETQYF.

This clonotype showed up just a few times. The rearrangement links TRBV30 to TRBJ1-1; TRBD1 aligns across 7 bases. The V segment lost 8 bases and the J segment 1 base; nucleotides outside the gene matches: 10. CDR3 size: 14 residues. Germline V gene lookup returns CDR1 GTSNPN and CDR2 SVGIG (reference sequence). This CDR3 reads CAGRGGEGNTEAFF. CDR3 DNA sequence: TGTGCCGGAAGAGGGGGCGAAGGGAACACTGAAGCTTTCTTT.

This clonotype has ten or more counts. The CDR3 DNA sequence: TGTGCCAGCAGCCAAGATCCTAGGGGAGATGAAAAACTGTTTTTT. Amino acid sequence: CASSQDPRGDEKLFF. The chain recombines TRBV4-2 with TRBJ1-4, with TRBD1 as a possible D gene (5 bases). The germline V gene encodes CDR1 LGHNA and CDR2 YNFKEQ. Trimming removed 0 bases at V and 6 bases at J, with 11 bases between. This CDR3 has 15 amino acids.

This clonotype was counted only a few times. The chain combines TRBV30 with TRBJ2-3; 14 bases agree with TRBD2. CDR1 is GTSNPN and CDR2 is SVGIG in the germline V gene (reference sequence). This CDR3 has 16 amino acids. V trimming: 2 bases; J trimming: 5 bases; junction bases outside the gene matches: 6. The CDR3 sequence: CAWSPGLAGDIDTQYF. In nucleotides, the CDR3 is TGTGCCTGGAGTCCGGGACTAGCGGGAGATATAGATACGCAGTATTTT.

The chain has TRBV30 and TRBJ2-4; 12 nucleotides align to TRBD2. Germline CDR1 and CDR2: GTSNPN and SVGIG (reference sequence). The CDR3 totals 17 residues. V gave up 3 bases and J gave up 2 bases; unmatched junction bases: 8. The CDR3 loop is CAWRPSGRAVTKNIQYF. CDR3 coding DNA: TGTGCCTGGAGGCCTAGCGGGAGGGCCGTAACCAAAAACATTCAGTACTTC.

This clonotype was picked up a small number of times. The DNA for the CDR3 is TGTGCCAGCAGCTTAGAACAGGGGGCTAGGTATTTT. It specifies CASSLEQGARYF. This chain connects TRBV11-2 to TRBJ2-3, with TRBD1 matching 9 bases. The CDR3 length is 12 residues. J gave up 14 bases and V 0 bases, and 3 bases lay outside the gene matches. In germline, CDR1 is SGHAT, CDR2 FQNNGV.

This clonotype turned up a few times. The junction departs from germline at one end; a sequencing error may be responsible. J is TRBJ2-7 and V is TRBV25-1; TRBD1 matches 8 bases. This CDR3 has 11 residues. Germline CDR1 and CDR2: MGHDK and SYGVNS. This CDR3 reads CASRNRGNAPF. The CDR3 region has the DNA TGTGCCAGCAGGAACAGGGGGAACGCGCCTTTC.

The V gene is TRBV4-1, the J gene TRBJ2-2, with unresolved D. Germline V gives CDR1 MGHRA, CDR2 YSYEKL. Trimming left V 3 bases short and J 13 bases short, with 9 bases between. This CDR3 is 11 amino acids long. The CDR3 region is CASSQGPGLFF. As DNA, the CDR3 is TGCGCCAGCAGCCAGGGTCCAGGGCTGTTTTTT.

This clonotype was seen a handful of times. The gene calls are TRBV20-1 and TRBJ2-3; tentatively, D is TRBD1 (6 bases). Trimming stripped 1 base from V and 0 bases from J, with 20 bases between. Germline V lookup: CDR1 DFQATT, CDR2 SNEGSKA (reference sequence). This CDR3 spans 18 amino acids. This CDR3 is CSARGLWQGRYSTDTQYF. In nucleotides, the CDR3 is TGCAGTGCTAGAGGCCTCTGGCAGGGGAGATATAGCACAGATACGCAGTATTTT.

V gene TRBV20-1 combines with J gene TRBJ1-2, with no clear D. Germline CDR1 reads DFQATT; CDR2 reads SNEGSKA (reference sequence). CDR3 length: 11 residues. The CDR3 sequence: CSQFDDRGYTF. DNA for the CDR3: TGCAGCCAGTTTGACGACCGGGGCTACACCTTC.